These 3 T cell receptor beta chains were all obtained from the same sample, sequenced in a study of blood T cell repertoires in COVID-19. Sequencing was performed with immunoSEQ multiplex PCR; in TCRdb, only in-frame clones are kept and a portion is missing. Of 190,000 or so clones in the sample, 90% were seen once. Sequencing was carried out using PBMCs or T cells enriched from blood (not recorded which). These receptor sequences come from a young man who had recovered from COVID-19.

The chain recombines TRBV3-1 (or the pseudogene TRBV3-2) with TRBJ2-6; D may be TRBD2 (5 bases). The length of the CDR3 is 16 residues. V lost 3 bases and J 2 bases, leaving 11 bases between the germline ends. Germline CDR1 is LGHDT and CDR2 is YNNKEL (reference sequence). The CDR3 reads CASSQGLRAGANVLTF. The DNA for the CDR3 is TGTGCCAGCAGCCAGGGCTTGAGGGCTGGGGCCAACGTCCTGACTTTC.

The chain couples TRBV7-9 to TRBJ1-2; 12 bases are shared with TRBD1. Germline lookup yields CDR1 SEHNR and CDR2 FQNEAQ (reference sequence). The CDR3 contains 18 residues. Germline trimming cut 5 bases from V and 0 bases from J; bases unmatched to any gene: 10. The DNA for the CDR3 is TGTGCCAGCAGCCCCGGGGACAGGGGGCGACTTTCTAACTATGGCTACACCTTC. Protein sequence: CASSPGDRGRLSNYGYTF.

There are a few counts of this clone. The J gene is TRBJ2-3, the V gene TRBV6-4; 8 bases are shared with TRBD2. The V gene end was trimmed by 3 bases and the J gene end by 1 base; junction bases not matched to a gene: 0. The CDR3 consists of 14 residues. The V gene's germline CDR1 is MRHNA and CDR2 SNTAGT. CDR3 coding DNA: TGTGCCAGCAGTGAAGCGGGAGGCACAGATACGCAGTATTTT. The encoded protein is CASSEAGGTDTQYF.